The rows below give T cell receptor beta chains drawn from one sample of a study of control samples from healthy donors and cancer patients. TCRdb's copy holds only in-frame clones and misses some; the assay was immunoSEQ multiplex PCR. Of some 120,000 clones detected, 88% appear once; the ten largest clones hold approximately 2.3%. The sequencing sample was made of blood. The receptors come from a woman in her 70s in good health. CDR3s include the opening cysteine and the closing phenylalanine or tryptophan. A D gene is named only where the DNA matches it firmly. Not all rows give a size; the values are once, few, many and, for expanded clones, a class.

>NA|TRBV7-2|TRBJ1-6|NA
CASRTQTGLGSPLHF
TGTGCCAGCAGGACCCAGACCGGTTTGGGTTCACCCCTCCACTTT
>NA|TRBV6-5|TRBJ1-2|NA
CASSYSSGRSGGYTF
TGTGCCAGCAGTTACTCATCTGGCAGGTCTGGGGGCTACACCTTC
>TRBD1|TRBV10-3|TRBJ1-5|NA
CAISEYKFVGQGVPSALNQPQHF
TGTGCCATCAGTGAGTATAAGTTTGTGGGGCAGGGGGTCCCCTCCGCCCTGAATCAGCCCCAGCATTTT
>NA|TRBV14|TRBJ2-1|NA
CASSPGVYSYNEQFF
TGTGCCAGCAGCCCGGGGGTTTACTCCTACAATGAGCAGTTCTTC
>NA|TRBV3-1/TRBV3-2|TRBJ2-5|once
CASSPPVGPQETQYF
TGTGCCAGCAGCCCCCCCGTCGGGCCTCAAGAGACCCAGTACTTC
>NA|TRBV2|TRBJ2-7|NA
CASRGGGREQYF
TGTGCCAGCAGGGGGGGAGGTCGAGAGCAGTACTTC
>NA|TRBV2|TRBJ1-2|NA
CASSEIQGGGYTF
TGTGCCAGCAGTGAGATCCAGGGCGGTGGCTACACCTTC
>TRBD2|TRBV9|TRBJ2-7|NA
CASSVFPSGEQNTYEQYF
TGTGCCAGCAGCGTATTTCCTAGCGGGGAGCAAAATACCTACGAGCAGTACTTC
>TRBD1|TRBV7-2|TRBJ2-7|NA
CASSRKTGVGDIYEQYF
TGTGCCAGCAGCAGAAAGACAGGGGTGGGGGATATCTACGAGCAGTACTTC
>NA|TRBV14|TRBJ2-7|NA
CASSLSYEQYF
TGTGCCAGCAGCCTTAGCTACGAGCAGTACTTC